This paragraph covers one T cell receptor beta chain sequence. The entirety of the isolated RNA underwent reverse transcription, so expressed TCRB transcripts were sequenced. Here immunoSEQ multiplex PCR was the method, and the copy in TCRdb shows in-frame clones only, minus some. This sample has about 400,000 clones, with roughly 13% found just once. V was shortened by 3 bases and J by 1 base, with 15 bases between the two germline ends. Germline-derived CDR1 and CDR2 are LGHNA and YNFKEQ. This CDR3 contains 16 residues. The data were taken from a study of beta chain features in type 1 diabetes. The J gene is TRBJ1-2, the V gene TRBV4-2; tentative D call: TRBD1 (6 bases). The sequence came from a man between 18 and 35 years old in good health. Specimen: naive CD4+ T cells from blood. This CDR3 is CASSQAGTHFNYGYTF. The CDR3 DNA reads TGTGCCAGCAGCCAGGCCGGGACACATTTTAACTATGGCTACACCTTC.